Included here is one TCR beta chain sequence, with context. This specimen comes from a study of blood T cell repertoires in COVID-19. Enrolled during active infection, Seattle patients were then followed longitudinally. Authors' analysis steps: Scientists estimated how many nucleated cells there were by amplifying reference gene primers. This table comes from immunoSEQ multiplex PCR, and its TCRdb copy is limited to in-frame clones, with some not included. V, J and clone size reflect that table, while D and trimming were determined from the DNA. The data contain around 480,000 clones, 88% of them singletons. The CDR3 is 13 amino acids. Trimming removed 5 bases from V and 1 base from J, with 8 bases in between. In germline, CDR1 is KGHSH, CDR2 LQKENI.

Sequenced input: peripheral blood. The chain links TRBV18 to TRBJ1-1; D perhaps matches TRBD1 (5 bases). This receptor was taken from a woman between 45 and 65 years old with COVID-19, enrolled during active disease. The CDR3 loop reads CASSYDRNTEAFF. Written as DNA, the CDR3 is TGTGCCAGCTCATACGACAGGAACACTGAAGCTTTCTTT.